This T cell receptor (beta chain) was sequenced during a study of graft-versus-host responses after intestinal transplantation. Study at large: Transplant recipients had multivisceral, liver-intestinal, or isolated intestinal grafts. Regarding the study as a whole: HvG clone declines early post-transplant were associated with peak circulating GvH levels.

This clone came up once. What it binds is unknown. The germline CDR1 and CDR2 sequences are LNHNV and YYDKDF (reference sequence). V shed 4 bases and J shed 0 bases, with 9 bases lying between them. The CDR3 has 14 residues. Clones were read by immunoSEQ multiplex PCR, and TCRdb kept only the in-frame ones, dropping some. The table records over 90,000 clones, about 91% of them present only once. The sequenced sample was unstimulated CD8+ T cells sorted from spleen or lymph node cells, obtained before intestinal transplant. This receptor was taken from a human donor who received an intestinal transplant. J is TRBJ1-1 and V is TRBV15, with a weak D call TRBD1 (6 bases). CDR3 bases: TGTGCCACCAGCACAGGGGAATTGAACACTGAAGCTTTCTTT. Protein sequence: CATSTGELNTEAFF. Variable domain in full (rest from reference TRBV15 and TRBJ1-1): DAMVIQNPRYQVTQFGKPVTLSCSQTLNHNVMYWYQQKSSQAPKLLFHYYDKDFNNEADTPDNFQSRRPNTSFCFLDIRSPGLGDTAMYLCATSTGELNTEAFFGQGTRLTVV.